This T cell receptor beta chain was captured by sequencing in a study of blood T cell repertoires in COVID-19. Study context: PBMCs, B-cell-depleted T cells, or T cells provided the cDNA or gDNA that made up the material.

CDR3 length equals 13 residues. From germline, CDR1 is SEHNR and CDR2 FQNEAQ (reference sequence). Trimming removed 5 bases at V and 2 bases at J, with 10 bases between. In the original analysis: Amplification of reference gene primers provided the estimated nucleated cell counts. Libraries were prepared by immunoSEQ multiplex PCR; TCRdb keeps only in-frame clonotypes and omits some of them. The DNA was the basis for D and trimming; V, J and clone size are from that table. Of about 78,000 clones listed, 87% are singletons. The genes are TRBV7-9 and TRBJ2-7, with D possibly being TRBD2 (6 bases). This receptor was taken from a woman of 80 years or more with active or convalescent COVID-19. Material: peripheral blood. The DNA of the CDR3 is TGTGCCAGCAGCCTTTTAGCGGCCTACGAGCAGTACTTC. It codes for CASSLLAAYEQYF.